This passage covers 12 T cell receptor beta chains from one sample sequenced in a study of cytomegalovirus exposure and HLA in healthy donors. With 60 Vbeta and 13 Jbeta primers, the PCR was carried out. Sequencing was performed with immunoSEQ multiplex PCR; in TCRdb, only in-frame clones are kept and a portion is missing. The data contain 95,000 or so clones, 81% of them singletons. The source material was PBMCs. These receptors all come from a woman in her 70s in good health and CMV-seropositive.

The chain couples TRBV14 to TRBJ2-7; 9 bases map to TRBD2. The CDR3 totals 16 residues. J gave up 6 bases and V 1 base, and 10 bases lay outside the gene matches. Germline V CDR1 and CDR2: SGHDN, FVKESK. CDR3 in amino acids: CASSQASLAGRSEQYF. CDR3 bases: TGTGCCAGCAGCCAAGCCTCTCTAGCGGGACGATCCGAGCAGTACTTC.

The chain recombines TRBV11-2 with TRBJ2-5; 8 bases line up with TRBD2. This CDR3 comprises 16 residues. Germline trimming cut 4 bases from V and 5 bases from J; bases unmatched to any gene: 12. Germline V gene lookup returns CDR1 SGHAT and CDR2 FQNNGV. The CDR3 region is CASSYIGAGVSETQYF. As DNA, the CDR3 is TGTGCCAGCAGCTATATTGGAGCGGGAGTGTCTGAGACCCAGTACTTC.

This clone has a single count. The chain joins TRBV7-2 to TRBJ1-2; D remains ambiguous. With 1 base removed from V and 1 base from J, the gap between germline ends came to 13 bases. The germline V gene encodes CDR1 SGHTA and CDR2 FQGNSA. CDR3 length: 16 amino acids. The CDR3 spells CASSLGGPRNNYGYTF. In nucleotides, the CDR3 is TGTGCCAGCAGCTTAGGAGGGCCCCGCAATAACTATGGCTACACCTTC.

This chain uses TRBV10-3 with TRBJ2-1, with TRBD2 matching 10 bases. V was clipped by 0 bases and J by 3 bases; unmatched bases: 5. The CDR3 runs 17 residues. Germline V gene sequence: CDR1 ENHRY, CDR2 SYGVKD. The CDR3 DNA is TGTGCCATCAGTGAGTCTGGGCCTAGCGGGAGCTACAATGAGCAGTTCTTC. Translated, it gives CAISESGPSGSYNEQFF.

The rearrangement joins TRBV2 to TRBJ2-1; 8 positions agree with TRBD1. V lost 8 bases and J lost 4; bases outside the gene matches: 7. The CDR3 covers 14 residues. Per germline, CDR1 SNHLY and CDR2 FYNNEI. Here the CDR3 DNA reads TGTGCCAGCTATGACAGGGGCCCTTACAATGAGCAGTTCTTC. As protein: CASYDRGPYNEQFF. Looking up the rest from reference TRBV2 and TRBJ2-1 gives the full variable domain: EPEVTQTPSHQVTQMGQEVILRCVPISNHLYFYWYRQILGQKVEFLVSFYNNEISEKSEIFDDQFSVERPDGSNFTLKIRSTKLEDSAMYFCASYDRGPYNEQFFGPGTRLTVL.

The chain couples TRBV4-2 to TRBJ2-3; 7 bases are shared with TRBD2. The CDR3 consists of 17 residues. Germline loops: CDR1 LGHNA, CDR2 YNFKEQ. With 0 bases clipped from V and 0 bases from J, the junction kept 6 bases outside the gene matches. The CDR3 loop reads CASSQDGAGLSTDTQYF. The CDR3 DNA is TGTGCCAGCAGCCAAGATGGAGCGGGACTTAGCACAGATACGCAGTATTTT.

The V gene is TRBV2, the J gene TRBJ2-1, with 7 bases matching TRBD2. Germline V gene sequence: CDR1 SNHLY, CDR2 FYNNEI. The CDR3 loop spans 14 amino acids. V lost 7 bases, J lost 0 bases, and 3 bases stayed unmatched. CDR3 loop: CASNKRDSYNEQFF. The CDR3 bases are TGTGCCAGCAACAAGCGGGACTCCTACAATGAGCAGTTCTTC.

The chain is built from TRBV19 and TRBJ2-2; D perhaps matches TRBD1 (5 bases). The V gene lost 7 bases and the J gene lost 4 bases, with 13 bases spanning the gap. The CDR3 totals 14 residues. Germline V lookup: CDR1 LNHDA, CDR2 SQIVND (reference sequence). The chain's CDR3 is CASKGQVGTGELFF. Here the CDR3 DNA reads TGTGCCAGTAAGGGGCAGGTCGGCACCGGGGAGCTGTTTTTT.

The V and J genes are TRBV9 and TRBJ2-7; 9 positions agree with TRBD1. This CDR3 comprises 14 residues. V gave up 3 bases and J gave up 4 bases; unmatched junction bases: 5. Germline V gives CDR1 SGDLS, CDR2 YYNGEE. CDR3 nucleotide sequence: TGTGCCAGCAGCGCTGGGACAGGGCAATACGAGCAGTACTTC. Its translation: CASSAGTGQYEQYF.

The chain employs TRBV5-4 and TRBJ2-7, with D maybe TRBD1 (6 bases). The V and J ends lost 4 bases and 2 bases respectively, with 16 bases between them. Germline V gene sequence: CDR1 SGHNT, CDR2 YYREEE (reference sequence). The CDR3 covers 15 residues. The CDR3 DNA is TGTGCCAGCAGCAATCCGGGACAAGGAGCCTACGAGCAGTACTTC. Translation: CASSNPGQGAYEQYF.

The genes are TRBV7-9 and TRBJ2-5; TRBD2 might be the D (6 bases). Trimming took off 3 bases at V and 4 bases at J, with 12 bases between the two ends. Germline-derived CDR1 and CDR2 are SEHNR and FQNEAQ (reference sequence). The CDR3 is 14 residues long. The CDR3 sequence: CASSFGGVGETQYF. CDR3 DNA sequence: TGTGCCAGCAGCTTCGGAGGGGTAGGAGAGACCCAGTACTTC.

CDR3 amino acids: CASSTPGTSHNEQFF. The CDR3 DNA reads as TGTGCCAGCAGCACGCCCGGGACTAGTCACAATGAGCAGTTCTTC. The chain is built from TRBV7-9 and TRBJ2-1; 8 bases fit TRBD2. Germline V lookup: CDR1 SEHNR, CDR2 FQNEAQ (reference sequence). After removal of 5 bases from V and 5 bases from J, the junction contained 8 bases not matched to a gene. The CDR3 has 15 amino acids.